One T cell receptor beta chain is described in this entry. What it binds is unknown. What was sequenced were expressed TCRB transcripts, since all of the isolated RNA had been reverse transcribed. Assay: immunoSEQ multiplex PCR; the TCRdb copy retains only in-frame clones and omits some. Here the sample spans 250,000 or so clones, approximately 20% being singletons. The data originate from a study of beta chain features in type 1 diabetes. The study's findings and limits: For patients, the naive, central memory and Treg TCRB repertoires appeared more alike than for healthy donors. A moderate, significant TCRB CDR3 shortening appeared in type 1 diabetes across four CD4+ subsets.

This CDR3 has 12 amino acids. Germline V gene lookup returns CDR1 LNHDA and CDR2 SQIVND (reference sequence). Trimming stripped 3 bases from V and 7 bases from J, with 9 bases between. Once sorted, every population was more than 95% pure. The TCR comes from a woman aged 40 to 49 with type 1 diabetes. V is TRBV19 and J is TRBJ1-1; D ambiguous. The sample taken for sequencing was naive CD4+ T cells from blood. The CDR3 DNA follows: TGTGCCAGTAGTATGCCCCACAGTGAAGCTTTCTTT. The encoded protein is CASSMPHSEAFF.